This TCR beta chain comes out of a study of CXCR3-negative and CXCR3-positive naive CD8 T cells (dated by TCRdb to the late 2010s). About the full investigation: In total, approximately 130 million TRB reads were obtained, or roughly 1.5 +/- 0.3 million reads per library. The diversity and physicochemical repertoire analyses included some 11 donors pooled from two independent experiments. The TRBV-TRBJ cluster analysis covered naive subsets from 5 donors and memory cells from 3 donors.

Each CD8+ T cell subset was flow-sorted in triplicate, and a few hundred thousand cells per subset were placed directly into RLT lysis buffer. Peripheral blood mononuclear cells were isolated from buffy coats by standard density gradient centrifugation. Total RNA was extracted from sorted cells using an RNeasy Mini Kit. The CDR3, cysteine through phenylalanine, is 16 amino acids long. The DNA is not on file. Reading the germline V gene gives CDR1 MDHEN and CDR2 SYDVKM. As concerns this clonotype: Its antigen has not been determined.

General findings and caveats noted by the study authors: Comparably high repertoire diversity was found in both naive subsets, whereas much lower repertoire diversity was found in memory CD8+ T cells. Freshly isolated PBMCs were used for most assays because CXCR3 expression partially decreased after cryopreservation. Naive CXCR3-negative and CXCR3-positive cells from the same donor showed similar TRBV-TRBJ usage, whereas memory cells showed distinct patterns. Because surface CD5, which has been linked to self-reactivity in mice, was comparable between naive subsets, TCR interaction strength was also inferred from TRB CDR3 physicochemical properties.

The sequencer was a NextSeq 550. The Human TCR Profiling Kit (MiLaboratory) was used to prepare UMI-labeled 5' RACE TRB cDNA libraries. cDNA synthesis used the entire amount of extracted RNA, and PCR amplification then used the entire amount of cDNA produced. Libraries were prepared in parallel using an identical number of PCR cycles. Turning to the authors' computational methods: MIGEC and MiXCR extracted about 57,000 +/- 9,900 unique UMI-labeled TRB cDNA molecules per library, requiring at least two reads per UMI. An average of roughly 40,000 +/- 10,000 functional in-frame TRB CDR3 nucleotide clonotypes without stop codons was found per library. After each sample was downsampled to 5000 UMI-labeled TRB molecules, VDJtools was used to calculate diversity metrics such as normalized Shannon-Wiener and Chao1. For the central five CDR3 residues, VDJtools calculated physicochemical properties weighted by clonotype size, namely interaction energy, strength, volume and Kidera factor 4. Each entry corresponds to one CDR3 protein sequence from reads that TCRdb reprocessed, and DNA is not given. Here the V and J calls rest on TCRdb's processing, not on the authors' analysis. This sample's table contains tens of thousands of distinct CDR3 sequences. About a fifth of the sample is held by the ten biggest clonotypes.

This TCR was sampled from a human donor in good health. Some clones in this sample may be carry-over from other donors' samples. The chain couples TRBV28 to TRBJ2-7; there is no DNA to check the TCRdb D call of TRBD1. Sequenced: memory CD8+ T cells from blood. The sample's cell subset or site, from its label and the paper: conventional CD8+ memory T cells (TMEM), sorted as controls. CDR3 reads: CASSNFDRGPSYEQYF.